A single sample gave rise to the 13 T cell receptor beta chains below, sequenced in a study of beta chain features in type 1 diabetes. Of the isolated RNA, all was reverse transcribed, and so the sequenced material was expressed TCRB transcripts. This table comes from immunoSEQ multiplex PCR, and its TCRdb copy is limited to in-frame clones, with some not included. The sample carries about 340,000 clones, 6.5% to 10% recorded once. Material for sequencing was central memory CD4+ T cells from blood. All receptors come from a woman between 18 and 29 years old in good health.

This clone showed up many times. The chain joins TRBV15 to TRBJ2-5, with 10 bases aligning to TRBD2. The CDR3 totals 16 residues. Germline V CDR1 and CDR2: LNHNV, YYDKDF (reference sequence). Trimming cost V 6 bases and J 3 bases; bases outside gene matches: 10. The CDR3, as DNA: TGTGCCACCAGAGACCTGGGGCTAGCGGGAGAAGAGACCCAGTACTTC. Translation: CATRDLGLAGEETQYF.

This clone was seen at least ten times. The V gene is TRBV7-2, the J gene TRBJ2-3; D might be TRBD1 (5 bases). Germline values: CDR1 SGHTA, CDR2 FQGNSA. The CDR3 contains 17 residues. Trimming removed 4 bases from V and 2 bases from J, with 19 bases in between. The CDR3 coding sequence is TGTGCCAGCAGCTCCCGCTATGGAACAGGCAACACAGATACGCAGTATTTT. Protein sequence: CASSSRYGTGNTDTQYF.

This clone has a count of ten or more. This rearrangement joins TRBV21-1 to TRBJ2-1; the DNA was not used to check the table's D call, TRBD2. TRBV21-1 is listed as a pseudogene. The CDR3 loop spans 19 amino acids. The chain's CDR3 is CASSKARGVPIRSYNEQFF. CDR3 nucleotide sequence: TGTGCCAGCAGCAAAGCTCGGGGTGTCCCCATCCGCTCCTACAATGAGCAGTTCTTC.

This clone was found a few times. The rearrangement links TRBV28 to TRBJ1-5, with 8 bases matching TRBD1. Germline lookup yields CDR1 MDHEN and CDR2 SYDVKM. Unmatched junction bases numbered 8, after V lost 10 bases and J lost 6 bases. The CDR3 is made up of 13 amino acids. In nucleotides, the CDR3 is TGTGCCACCAGGGGGCCCAGAGGTCAGCCCCAGCATTTT. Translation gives CATRGPRGQPQHF.

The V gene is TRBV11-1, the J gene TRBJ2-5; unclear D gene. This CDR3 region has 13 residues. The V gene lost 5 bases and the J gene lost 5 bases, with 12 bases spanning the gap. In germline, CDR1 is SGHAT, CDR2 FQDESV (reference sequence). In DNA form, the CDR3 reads TGTGCCAGCAGCCCCGCCGGAGTGGAGACCCAGTACTTC. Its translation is CASSPAGVETQYF.

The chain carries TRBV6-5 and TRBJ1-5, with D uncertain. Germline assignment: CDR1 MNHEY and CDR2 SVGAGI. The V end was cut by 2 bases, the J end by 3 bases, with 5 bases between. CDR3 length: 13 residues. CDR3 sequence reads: CASSYRHNQPQHF. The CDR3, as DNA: TGTGCCAGCAGTTACAGACACAATCAGCCCCAGCATTTT.

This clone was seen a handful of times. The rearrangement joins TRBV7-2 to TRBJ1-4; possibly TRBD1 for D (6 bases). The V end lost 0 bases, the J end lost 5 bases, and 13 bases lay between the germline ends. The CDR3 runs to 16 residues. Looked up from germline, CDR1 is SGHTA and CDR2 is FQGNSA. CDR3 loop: CASSLAVGRGNEKLFF. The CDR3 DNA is TGTGCCAGCAGCTTAGCGGTCGGCAGGGGAAATGAAAAACTGTTTTTT.

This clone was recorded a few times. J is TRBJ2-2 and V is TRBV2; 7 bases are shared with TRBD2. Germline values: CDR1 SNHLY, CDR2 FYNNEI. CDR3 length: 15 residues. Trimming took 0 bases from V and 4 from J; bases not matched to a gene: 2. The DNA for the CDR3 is TGTGCCAGCAGTGAAGCGCCGGGAGGCACCGGGGAGCTGTTTTTT. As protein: CASSEAPGGTGELFF.

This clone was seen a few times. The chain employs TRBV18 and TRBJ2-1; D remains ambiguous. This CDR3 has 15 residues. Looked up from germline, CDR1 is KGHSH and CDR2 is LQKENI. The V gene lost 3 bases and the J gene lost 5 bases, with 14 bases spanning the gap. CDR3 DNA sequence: TGTGCCAGCTCACCCACGGCGGACCGGAACAATGAGCAGTTCTTC. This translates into CASSPTADRNNEQFF.

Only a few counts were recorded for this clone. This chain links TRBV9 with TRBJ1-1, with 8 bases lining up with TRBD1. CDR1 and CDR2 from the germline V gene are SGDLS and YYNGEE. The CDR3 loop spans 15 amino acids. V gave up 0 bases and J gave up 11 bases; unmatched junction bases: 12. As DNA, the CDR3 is TGTGCCAGCAGCGTAGACGGCAGGGGGCTATCTTTGGCTTTCTTT. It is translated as CASSVDGRGLSLAFF.

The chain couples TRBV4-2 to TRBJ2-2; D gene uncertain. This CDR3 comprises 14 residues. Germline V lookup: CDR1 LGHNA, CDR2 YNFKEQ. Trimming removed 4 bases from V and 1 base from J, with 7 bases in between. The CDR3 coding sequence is TGTGCCAGCAGCCTGGGCCTGAACACCGGGGAGCTGTTTTTT. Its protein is CASSLGLNTGELFF.

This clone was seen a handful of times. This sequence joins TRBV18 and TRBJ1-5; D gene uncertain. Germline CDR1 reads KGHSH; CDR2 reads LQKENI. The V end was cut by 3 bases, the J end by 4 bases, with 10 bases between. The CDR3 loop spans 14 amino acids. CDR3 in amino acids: CASSPSGQNQPQHF. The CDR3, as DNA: TGTGCCAGCTCACCGTCCGGTCAGAATCAGCCCCAGCATTTT.

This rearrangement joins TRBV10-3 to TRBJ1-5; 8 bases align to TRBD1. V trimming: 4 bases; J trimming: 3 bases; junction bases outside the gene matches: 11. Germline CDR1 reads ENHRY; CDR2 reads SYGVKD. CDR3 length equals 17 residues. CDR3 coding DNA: TGTGCCATCAGTGCAACCTCAGGGGGCGCCGACAATCAGCCCCAGCATTTT. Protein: CAISATSGGADNQPQHF.